This T cell receptor (beta chain) was sequenced for a study of T cells in Graves' hyperthyroidism and ophthalmopathy. Regions amplified from RNA transcripts were the TCR beta CDR3 regions. Researchers ran a first-round RT-PCR on the TCR CDR3 using the HTBI primer set. Using its own MiXCR run on the multiplex PCR reads, TCRdb lists one record per CDR3 protein. Of 480,000 or so distinct CDR3 sequences in the sample, approximately 14% were seen once. Study-level points and caveats: In blood, most of the thyroid clonotypes expanded above 0.001 were also present.

On this clonotype itself: Its target is unknown.

Unmatched junction bases numbered 8, after V lost 6 bases and J lost 6 bases. The CDR3 spans 14 residues. Fresh peripheral blood, around 9.3 ml, was the source of the PBMCs. This rearrangement joins TRBV12-3 or TRBV12-4 to TRBJ2-3; 8 bases map to TRBD2. Sequenced: blood. The sequence was collected from a young woman with Graves' hyperthyroidism. The CDR3 region is CASRASGRGDTQYF. As DNA, the CDR3 is TGTGCCAGCAGGGCAAGCGGGAGAGGGGATACGCAGTATTTT.